The source of this TCR beta chain is a study of vaccination and CD4 T cells after COVID-19. This clonotype showed up just a few times. Its antigen remains unidentified. Sequenced with the Oncomine TCR Beta short-read assay was DNA taken from cultured CD4+ T cells. A single record per CDR3 protein comes from TCRdb applying MiXCR to the PCR reads. The sample lists about 23,000 distinct CDR3 sequences, about 67% occurring once. CDR1 and CDR2 from the germline V gene are MNHEY and SMNVEV (reference sequence). The V segment lost 4 bases and the J segment 2 bases; nucleotides outside the gene matches: 1. The CDR3 has 13 amino acids. The treatment denotes: approximately 10-day PBMC culture with coronavirus spike peptide pools or control peptides (ViraFEST assay).

The V and J genes are TRBV27 and TRBJ2-5, with 7 nucleotides matching TRBD1. The receptor was derived from a human donor who received a COVID-19 vaccine. This material consisted of CD4+ T cells from blood, cultured in vitro, taken after SARS-CoV-2 vaccination. CDR3 nucleotide sequence: TGTGCCAGCAGTTGGACAGGTCAAGAGACCCAGTACTTC. As protein: CASSWTGQETQYF.